Given below is one T cell receptor (beta chain) in context. The sample originates from a study of blood T cell repertoires in COVID-19. Overall study: COVID-19 samples, acute and convalescent, were from the United States, Italy and Spain. Sources were T cells, B-cell-depleted T cells, or PBMCs; the material itself was cDNA or gDNA.

As processed by the authors: Using reference gene primer amplification, nucleated cell counts were estimated. The table came from immunoSEQ multiplex PCR; TCRdb's copy has only in-frame clones and leaves some out. V and J calls and clone size are given by that table; D and trimming were obtained from the DNA. The sample lists about 50,000 clones; approximately 92% were seen once. V lost 6 bases and J 3 bases, leaving 15 bases between the germline ends. Germline V gives CDR1 MDHEN, CDR2 SYDVKM. CDR3 length equals 14 residues. The source of this sequence is a man aged 50 or older with active COVID-19. The sequenced sample consisted of peripheral blood. V is TRBV28 and J is TRBJ2-7, with TRBD2 as a possible D gene (6 bases). The CDR3 DNA reads TGTGCCAGCAGAATGGGAGAGCGGGTCTACGAGCAGTACTTC. Translating it yields CASRMGERVYEQYF. Drawing the rest from reference TRBV28 and TRBJ2-7, the complete variable domain is DVKVTQSSRYLVKRTGEKVFLECVQDMDHENMFWYRQDPGLGLRLIYFSYDVKMKEKGDIPEGYSVSREKKERFSLILESASTNQTSMYLCASRMGERVYEQYFGPGTRLTVT.